These 18 T cell receptor beta chains were sequenced from one sample in a study of control samples from healthy donors and cancer patients. This table comes from immunoSEQ multiplex PCR, and its TCRdb copy is limited to in-frame clones, with some not included. The data show 200,000 to 250,000 clones, with roughly 94% seen just once and less than 1.6% held by the top ten. Source material: blood. Every receptor here comes from a man in his forties or fifties in good health.

The CDR3, as DNA: TGTGCCATCAGGACCTCAAGCGTGTCCTCCGGGGAGCTGTTTTTT. Encoded protein: CAIRTSSVSSGELFF. This rearrangement joins TRBV10-3 to TRBJ2-2; D is ambiguous. This CDR3 region has 15 residues. Germline CDR1 ENHRY, CDR2 SYGVKD. V dropped 6 bases and J dropped 6 bases, with 17 bases sitting between them.

The chain recombines TRBV30 with TRBJ2-7; D not certain. This CDR3 spans 11 amino acids. Trimming left V 3 bases short and J 3 bases short, with 6 bases between. Germline V gene data show CDR1 as GTSNPN and CDR2 as SVGIG (reference sequence). The CDR3: CAWRSDYEQYF. In nucleotides, the CDR3 is TGTGCCTGGAGGTCGGACTACGAGCAGTACTTC.

This clone was picked up one time. The genes are TRBV5-1 and TRBJ2-3; D assignment may be TRBD1 or TRBD2 (5 bases each). Trimming stripped 0 bases from V and 1 base from J, with 9 bases between. The CDR3 extends over 15 amino acids. Germline assignment: CDR1 SGHRS and CDR2 YFSETQ. The CDR3 DNA sequence: TGCGCCAGCAGCTTGGCGGGGCCCGGCACAGATACGCAGTATTTT. It is translated as CASSLAGPGTDTQYF.

V is TRBV18 and J is TRBJ1-2, with a possible D match to TRBD1 (5 bases). This CDR3 spans 12 amino acids. Germline values: CDR1 KGHSH, CDR2 LQKENI. V was trimmed by 3 bases and J by 8 bases, leaving 10 bases between them. In DNA form, the CDR3 reads TGTGCCAGCTCACCGATGGGGCGGGGCTACACCTTC. Its protein is CASSPMGRGYTF.

The chain employs TRBV11-2 and TRBJ1-2; D remains ambiguous. This CDR3 region has 17 residues. Per germline, CDR1 SGHAT and CDR2 FQNNGV. Trimming removed 1 base from V and 3 bases from J, with 18 bases in between. Here the CDR3 DNA reads TGTGCCAGCAGCTTAGTAGGCAGACCGAGCGGGGACTATGGCTACACCTTC. Encoded protein: CASSLVGRPSGDYGYTF.

This clone was found once. The chain carries TRBV5-6 and TRBJ1-5, with 7 nucleotides matching TRBD1. Per germline, CDR1 SGHDT and CDR2 YYEEEE. The CDR3 consists of 14 residues. Trimming at V came to 7 bases and at J to 0 bases, leaving 4 bases not matched to a gene. CDR3 sequence (DNA): TGTGCCAGCTCGGGACAGTATAGCAATCAGCCCCAGCATTTT. This sequence encodes CASSGQYSNQPQHF. Full variable domain (remainder filled in from reference TRBV5-6 and TRBJ1-5): DAGVTQSPTHLIKTRGQQVTLRCSPKSGHDTVSWYQQALGQGPQFIFQYYEEEERQRGNFPDRFSGHQFPNYSSELNVNALLLGDSALYLCASSGQYSNQPQHFGDGTRLSIL.

Only one count was recorded for this clone. The genes are TRBV19 and TRBJ1-1; a weak D match, TRBD1 (6 bases). Germline V gene data show CDR1 as LNHDA and CDR2 as SQIVND (reference sequence). The V end lost 4 bases, the J end lost 4 bases, and 22 bases lay between the germline ends. CDR3 length equals 17 residues. CDR3 sequence reads: CASSKPGAHTVRTEAFF. The CDR3 coding sequence is TGTGCCAGTAGTAAGCCAGGGGCGCATACCGTGCGCACTGAAGCTTTCTTT. The full variable domain, rest sourced from reference TRBV19 and TRBJ1-1, is DGGITQSPKYLFRKEGQNVTLSCEQNLNHDAMYWYRQDPGQGLRLIYYSQIVNDFQKGDIAEGYSVSREKKESFPLTVTSAQKNPTAFYLCASSKPGAHTVRTEAFFGQGTRLTVV.

The chain couples TRBV20-1 to TRBJ1-4, with a tentative D call TRBD1 (5 bases). Germline assignment: CDR1 DFQATT and CDR2 SNEGSKA (reference sequence). This CDR3 spans 14 amino acids. Trimming removed 3 bases from V and 5 bases from J, with 13 bases in between. The CDR3 protein is CSASFPRVNEKLFF. Here the CDR3 DNA reads TGCAGTGCTAGTTTTCCCAGGGTAAATGAAAAACTGTTTTTT.

The chain has TRBV27 and TRBJ2-3; 13 bases are shared with TRBD2. With 4 bases clipped from V and 0 bases from J, the junction kept 4 bases outside the gene matches. CDR3 length: 17 residues. Germline V lookup: CDR1 MNHEY, CDR2 SMNVEV (reference sequence). The CDR3 coding sequence is TGTGCCAGCAGTTGGACTAGCGGGGGCGCTAGCACAGATACGCAGTATTTT. Translating it yields CASSWTSGGASTDTQYF.

The gene calls are TRBV19 and TRBJ2-1, with TRBD2 matching 8 bases. J gave up 9 bases and V 2 bases, and 6 bases lay outside the gene matches. The germline V gene encodes CDR1 LNHDA and CDR2 SQIVND (reference sequence). The CDR3 is 14 amino acids. The CDR3 reads CASSIPGGQGEQFF. DNA for the CDR3: TGTGCCAGTAGTATACCGGGGGGGCAGGGTGAGCAGTTCTTC. The full variable domain, its missing parts supplied by reference TRBV19 and TRBJ2-1, is DGGITQSPKYLFRKEGQNVTLSCEQNLNHDAMYWYRQDPGQGLRLIYYSQIVNDFQKGDIAEGYSVSREKKESFPLTVTSAQKNPTAFYLCASSIPGGQGEQFFGPGTRLTVL.

The rearrangement links TRBV11-3 to TRBJ2-5; 7 bases match TRBD2. V trimming: 11 bases; J trimming: 5 bases; junction bases outside the gene matches: 8. This CDR3 region has 12 residues. The germline V gene has CDR1 SGHNT and CDR2 YENEEA. CDR3 amino acids: CASSSGGETQYF. As DNA, the CDR3 is TGTGCCTCCAGCTCCGGGGGGGAGACCCAGTACTTC.

This clone was recorded once. The chain couples TRBV18 to TRBJ2-1; D might be TRBD1 (5 bases). Germline V CDR1 and CDR2: KGHSH, LQKENI. CDR3 length: 14 residues. Trimming removed 6 bases from V and 2 bases from J, with 11 bases in between. CDR3 coding DNA: TGTGCCAGCTCCCAGGGTGTGGCCTACAATGAGCAGTTCTTC. It is translated as CASSQGVAYNEQFF.

J is TRBJ2-1 and V is TRBV6-1; D is unclear. The CDR3 contains 15 residues. Germline CDR1 and CDR2: MNHNS and SASEGT. The germline V and J ends were trimmed by 1 base and 2 bases, with 9 bases remaining between them. CDR3 coding DNA: TGTGCCAGCAGTGAAGGGGTAAGCCCCTACAATGAGCAGTTCTTC. This gives the protein CASSEGVSPYNEQFF.

This chain joins TRBV21-1 and TRBJ2-7; the table calls TRBD1, which could not be checked here. TRBV21-1 counts as a pseudogene. The CDR3 sequence is 17 residues long. In DNA, the CDR3 is TGTGCCAGCAGCAAAGAGGCCCTCGGGACAGTCTCCTACGAGCAGTACGTC. Amino acids: CASSKEALGTVSYEQYV.

The chain recombines TRBV6-5 with TRBJ1-3, with D hard to call. V lost 8 bases and J lost 4, with 6 bases in between. CDR1 is MNHEY, CDR2 SVGAGI, per germline. The CDR3 is 11 amino acids. The CDR3 protein is CASEYGNTIYF. CDR3 bases: TGTGCCAGCGAGTACGGAAACACCATATATTTT.

The chain has TRBV11-2 and TRBJ2-7; D is undetermined. The CDR3 loop spans 15 amino acids. V was trimmed by 2 bases and J by 0 bases, leaving 11 bases between them. Germline lookup yields CDR1 SGHAT and CDR2 FQNNGV. CDR3 coding DNA: TGTGCCAGCAGCTTAAGCTTGGTCAGCTCCTACGAGCAGTACTTC. It encodes CASSLSLVSSYEQYF.

The CDR3 loop is CASSTQTGNTEAFF. The CDR3 nucleotides are TGTGCCAGCAGTACCCAGACAGGGAACACTGAAGCTTTCTTT. The J gene is TRBJ1-1, the V gene TRBV6-6; the D gene is possibly TRBD1 (6 bases). In germline, CDR1 is MNHNY, CDR2 SVGAGI (reference sequence). V lost 5 bases and J lost 1, with 11 bases in between. The CDR3 is 14 amino acids.

This chain connects TRBV7-9 to TRBJ1-1; D may be TRBD1 (5 bases). This CDR3 contains 12 residues. Germline CDR1 reads SEHNR; CDR2 reads FQNEAQ (reference sequence). V gave up 6 bases and J gave up 11 bases, with 16 bases separating them. The CDR3 DNA reads as TGTGCCAGCAGTCGAGGTGGGGGATCCGCTTTCTTT. This codes for CASSRGGGSAFF. Looking up the rest from reference TRBV7-9 and TRBJ1-1 gives the full variable domain: DTGVSQNPRHKITKRGQNVTFRCDPISEHNRLYWYRQTLGQGPEFLTYFQNEAQLEKSRLLSDRFSAERPKGSFSTLEIQRTEQGDSAMYLCASSRGGGSAFFGQGTRLTVV.